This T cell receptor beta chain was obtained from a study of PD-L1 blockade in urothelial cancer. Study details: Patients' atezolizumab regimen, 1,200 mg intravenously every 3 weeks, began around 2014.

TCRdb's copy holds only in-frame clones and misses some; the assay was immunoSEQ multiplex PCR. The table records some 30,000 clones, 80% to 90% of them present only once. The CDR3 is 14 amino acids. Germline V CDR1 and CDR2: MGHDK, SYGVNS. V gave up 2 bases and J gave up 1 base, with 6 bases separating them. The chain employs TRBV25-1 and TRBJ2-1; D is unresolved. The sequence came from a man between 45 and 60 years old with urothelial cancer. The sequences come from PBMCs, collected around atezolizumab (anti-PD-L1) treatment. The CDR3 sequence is CASSETPSYNEQFF. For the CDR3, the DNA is TGTGCCAGCAGTGAAACTCCGTCCTACAATGAGCAGTTCTTC. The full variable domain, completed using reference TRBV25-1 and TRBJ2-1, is EADIYQTPRYLVIGTGKKITLECSQTMGHDKMYWYQQDPGMELHLIHYSYGVNSTEKGDLSSESTVSRIRTEHFPLTLESARPSHTSQYLCASSETPSYNEQFFGPGTRLTVL.